The sequence of this T cell receptor (beta chain) was determined in a study of Graves' ophthalmopathy and Graves' hyperthyroidism. Germline V gene sequence: CDR1 SGHRS, CDR2 YFSETQ. This CDR3 has 18 amino acids. V lost 0 bases, J lost 4 bases, and 14 bases stayed unmatched. Study-wide results and caveats: Blood also carried most expanded thyroid clonotypes exceeding 0.001 frequency.

This clonotype has only a few counts. Antigen specificity is unknown. Amplification of TCR beta CDR3 regions used RNA transcripts. Following a first-round RT-PCR that used HTBI primers, a second-round multiplex PCR was carried out. TCRdb re-derived calls from the multiplex PCR reads in MiXCR, one entry per CDR3 protein. Of over 650,000 distinct CDR3 sequences listed, about two fifths are singletons. The sequencing input was peripheral blood. The rearrangement joins TRBV5-1 to TRBJ1-2, with TRBD1 matching 8 bases. The TCR was taken from an adult man with Graves' ophthalmopathy. The CDR3 sequence is CASSLVAQGASQGYGYTF. In DNA, the CDR3 is TGCGCCAGCAGCTTGGTCGCTCAGGGGGCCAGCCAAGGCTATGGCTACACCTTC.